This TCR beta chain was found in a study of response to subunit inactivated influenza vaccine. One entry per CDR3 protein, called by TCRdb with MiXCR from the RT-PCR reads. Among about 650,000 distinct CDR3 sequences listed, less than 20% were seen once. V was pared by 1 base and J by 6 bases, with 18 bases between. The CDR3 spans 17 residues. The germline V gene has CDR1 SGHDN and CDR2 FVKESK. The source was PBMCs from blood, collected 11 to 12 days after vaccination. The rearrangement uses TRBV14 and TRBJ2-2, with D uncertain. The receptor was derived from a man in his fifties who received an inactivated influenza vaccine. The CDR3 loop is CASSQVPTFGSPGELFF. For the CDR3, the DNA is TGTGCCAGCAGCCAAGTCCCGACTTTTGGGTCGCCCGGGGAGCTGTTTTTT.